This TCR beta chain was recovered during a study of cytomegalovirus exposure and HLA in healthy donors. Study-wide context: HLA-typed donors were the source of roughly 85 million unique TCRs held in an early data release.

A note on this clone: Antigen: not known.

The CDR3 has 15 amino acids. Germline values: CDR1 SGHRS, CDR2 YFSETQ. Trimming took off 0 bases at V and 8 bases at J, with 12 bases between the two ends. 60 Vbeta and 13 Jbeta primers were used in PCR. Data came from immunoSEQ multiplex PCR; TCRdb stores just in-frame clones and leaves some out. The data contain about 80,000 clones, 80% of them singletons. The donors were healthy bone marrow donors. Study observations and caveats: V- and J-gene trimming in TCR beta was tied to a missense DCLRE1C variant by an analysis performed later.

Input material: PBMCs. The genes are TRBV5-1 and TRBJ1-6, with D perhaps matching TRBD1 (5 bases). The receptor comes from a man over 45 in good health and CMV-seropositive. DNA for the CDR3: TGCGCCAGCAGCTTGGAGGCAGGGCCTGATTCACCCCTCCACTTT. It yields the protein CASSLEAGPDSPLHF.